This T cell receptor beta chain was sequenced for a study of T-cell reconstitution after alpha-beta-depleted transplantation in children. Study-level findings and limits: By about two months after transplant, alpha-beta T cells reportedly arose from several hundred graft clones that had expanded.

Ten or more counts support this clonotype. The antigen is undetermined. CDR3 length equals 19 residues. Using unique molecular identifiers, the investigators prepared the TCRbeta library. TCRdb re-called the PCR reads with MiXCR, one entry per CDR3 protein. The sample contains around 240,000 distinct CDR3 sequences, under 9.5% of which appear only once. Sequences were derived from PBMCs, mostly from graft donor cells, sampled 180 days after TCRalphabeta/CD19-depleted stem cell transplant. The chain links TRBV12-3 or TRBV12-4 to TRBJ1-1; a possible D gene is TRBD1 (6 bases). This receptor was taken from a male patient younger than 18 who had a stem cell transplant for acute lymphoblastic leukemia, so the T cells may come from the graft donor. The CDR3 spells CTISFVRDKLPLLNTEAFF. As DNA, the CDR3 is TGTACCATCAGTTTCGTCCGGGACAAGTTACCCCTCCTGAACACTGAAGCTTTCTTT.